This T cell receptor (beta chain) was captured in a study of blood T cell repertoires in COVID-19. Study-wide context: Sites across the United States, Italy and Spain contributed samples from acute and convalescent COVID-19.

Repertoires were generated with immunoSEQ multiplex PCR, while TCRdb's copy carries only in-frame clones and drops some. The sample contains about 300,000 clones, approximately 88% of which appear only once. The CDR3 is made up of 12 amino acids. Trimming stripped 2 bases from V and 13 bases from J, with 12 bases between. Germline V gene lookup returns CDR1 LNHDA and CDR2 SQIVND (reference sequence). The specimen was peripheral blood. This sequence was found in a woman in her 30s who had recovered from COVID-19. The V call is TRBV19, the J call TRBJ2-1; D possibly corresponds to TRBD2 (6 bases). The CDR3 DNA reads as TGTGCCAGTAGTATACTGGAGGGGAAACAGTTCTTC. Amino acids: CASSILEGKQFF.